This is a list of T cell receptor beta chains from one sample in a study of a mutant IDH1 vaccine in newly diagnosed glioma. The repertoire was sequenced with immunoSEQ multiplex PCR; TCRdb's copy has only in-frame clones and lacks some. Of roughly 34,000 clones in the sample, around nine tenths were seen once. Their target antigens are unknown. The starting material was PBMCs, obtained from a glioma patient whose treatment included an IDH1 peptide vaccine. These receptors originate from a woman aged 25 to 39 with glioma. The CDR3 runs from the conserved cysteine through the conserved F or W. A D gene is named only where the DNA matches it firmly. Clone size is stated in some rows and not others, as once, few, many or a class when expanded.

>once|TRBD2|16|TRBJ2-5|TRBV7-9
TGTGCCAGCAGCCCCTTTCTAGCGGGTCTTCAAGAGACCCAGTACTTC
CASSPFLAGLQETQYF
>.|.|13|TRBJ2-5|TRBV4-1
TGCGCCAGCAGCCAAGTGCAGCAAGAGACCCAGTACTTC
CASSQVQQETQYF
>.|.|16|TRBJ1-5|TRBV4-3
TGCGCCAGCAGCCAAGATGGGCCCCCAGGCAATCAGCCCCAGCATTTT
CASSQDGPPGNQPQHF
>once|TRBD1|15|TRBJ1-1|TRBV11-2
TGTGCCAGCAGCCCTGGACAGGGGGTACTCACTGAAGCTTTCTTT
CASSPGQGVLTEAFF
>once|.|14|TRBJ1-5|TRBV19
TGTGCCAGTAGGGGGGACTTAGGGGTTCAGCCCCAGCATTTT
CASRGDLGVQPQHF
>.|TRBD1|15|TRBJ1-6|TRBV7-2
TGTGCCAGCAGCTTAGCCGGGACAGGGCGATCACCCCTCCACTTT
CASSLAGTGRSPLHF
>.|TRBD1|14|TRBJ1-2|TRBV6-1
TGTGCCAGCAGAGGTACTCAGGGGGTACATGGCTACACCTTC
CASRGTQGVHGYTF
>.|.|15|TRBJ1-4|TRBV6-5
TGTGCCAGCAGTCCCGGAGGGGCAACTAATGAAAAACTGTTTTTT
CASSPGGATNEKLFF
>once|.|14|TRBJ1-2|TRBV6-4
TGTGCCAGGTCGGGGGGGCGAGACTCTTATGGCTACACCTTC
CARSGGRDSYGYTF
>once|TRBD1|13|TRBJ1-1|TRBV10-2
TGCGCCAGCACCCGCGGGACAGCGACTGAAGCTTTCTTT
CASTRGTATEAFF
>few|.|16|TRBJ2-5|TRBV7-9
TGTGCCAGCAGCACCCGTCCGGCGAGTATCCAAGAGACCCAGTACTTC
CASSTRPASIQETQYF
>.|TRBD1|14|TRBJ1-3|TRBV7-8
TGTGCCAGCAGCCCGGGGACAGGCAGAAACACCATATATTTT
CASSPGTGRNTIYF